This TCR beta chain was captured by sequencing in a study of blood T cell repertoires in COVID-19. Turning to the study itself: T cells, B-cell-depleted T cells, or PBMCs supplied cDNA or gDNA.

V was trimmed by 0 bases and J by 0 bases, leaving 15 bases between them. This CDR3 region has 19 residues. CDR1 and CDR2 (germline): SGHAT, FQNNGV. Original processing methods: Estimated nucleated cell counts came from reference gene primer amplification. This table comes from immunoSEQ multiplex PCR, and its TCRdb copy is limited to in-frame clones, with some not included. V, J and clone size are those of that table, while D and trimming were read from the DNA. Found here are approximately 110,000 clones, about 88% of them singletons; the top ten hold less than 2.5%. The genes are TRBV11-2 and TRBJ2-6; D possibly corresponds to TRBD1 (6 bases). The source of this sequence is a human donor in a cohort sampled during active COVID-19. The sample comprised peripheral blood. The CDR3 DNA reads as TGTGCCAGCAGCTTAGATCCACAGGGACGGCGCTCTGGGGCCAACGTCCTGACTTTC. It codes for CASSLDPQGRRSGANVLTF.